Below are 19 T cell receptor beta chains sequenced from a single sample in a study of regulatory T cells in long-lasting Graves disease. TCR beta libraries were built with iRepertoire HTBI primers and Arm-PCR of CDR3 regions. One entry per CDR3 protein, called by TCRdb with MiXCR from the multiplex PCR reads. The sample holds around 400,000 distinct CDR3 sequences, 14% to 15% seen once. Time point meaning: newly diagnosed GD, antithyroid drugs for less than 3 months. Researchers made the TCR library from RNA that was extracted from PBMCs. This same sample was also taken into another study, of T cells in Graves' hyperthyroidism and ophthalmopathy.

The starting material was peripheral blood mononuclear cells (PBMCs), obtained at new diagnosis, from a patient treated with antithyroid drugs. These TCRs come from a woman between 40 and 50 years old with Graves disease.

This clonotype was observed a few times. The chain uses TRBV7-9 and TRBJ1-1; D possibly corresponds to TRBD1 (5 bases). The V and J ends lost 5 bases and 4 bases respectively, with 11 bases between them. Germline V CDR1 and CDR2: SEHNR, FQNEAQ (reference sequence). The CDR3 is made up of 13 amino acids. CDR3 nucleotides: TGTGCCAGCAGCCGGGACGATCCCACTGAAGCTTTCTTT. Its protein product is CASSRDDPTEAFF.

This clonotype was detected ten times or more. The chain carries TRBV11-1 and TRBJ2-4; a possible D gene is TRBD1 (6 bases). Trimming left V 6 bases short and J 14 bases short, with 20 bases between. The CDR3 contains 13 residues. The germline CDR1 and CDR2 sequences are SGHAT and FQDESV (reference sequence). The CDR3 sequence: CASRNIQGAPKYF. CDR3 bases: TGTGCCAGCAGAAATATACAGGGAGCCCCAAAGTACTTC.

This clonotype was recorded at least ten times. The chain carries TRBV10-3 and TRBJ2-1; 10 positions match TRBD1. Germline CDR1 and CDR2: ENHRY and SYGVKD. The length of the CDR3 is 16 residues. V shed 6 bases and J 5 bases; nucleotides not matched to a gene: 10. CDR3 residues: CAIREGTGQGHNEQFF. The CDR3 DNA reads TGTGCCATCAGGGAAGGTACGGGACAGGGGCACAATGAGCAGTTCTTC.

Ten or more counts support this clonotype. The rearrangement joins TRBV10-2 to TRBJ2-1, with TRBD2 matching 14 bases. The CDR3 consists of 18 residues. Trimming removed 2 bases from V and 5 bases from J; junction bases left unmatched: 8. Germline values: CDR1 WSHSY, CDR2 SAAADI. The CDR3 coding sequence is TGCGCCAGCAGTGAGGAAAGACTAGCGGGAGGGCTCGACAATGAGCAGTTCTTC. It specifies CASSEERLAGGLDNEQFF.

This clonotype was recorded a few times. The V call is TRBV18, the J call TRBJ2-3, with 8 bases lining up with TRBD2. The V segment lost 0 bases and the J segment 5 bases; nucleotides outside the gene matches: 4. The CDR3 contains 15 residues. Germline CDR1 and CDR2: KGHSH and LQKENI. CDR3 coding DNA: TGTGCCAGCTCACCACCTAGCGGGACGGGAGATACGCAGTATTTT. It encodes CASSPPSGTGDTQYF.

The table lists this clonotype with many counts. One base away lies a much larger clone, so this may be a sequencing read error. The gene calls are TRBV28 and TRBJ1-2; D is ambiguous. Trimming took 3 bases from V and 3 from J, leaving 14 bases between them. The CDR3 totals 15 residues. CDR1 MDHEN and CDR2 SYDVKM come from the germline V gene. In nucleotides, the CDR3 is TGTGCCAGCAGTTTCCCCGCAGAGTCTGACTATGGCTACACCTTC. Amino acid sequence: CASSFPAESDYGYTF.

CDR3 DNA: TGCGCCAGCAGTGAGTCGACAGGCGGAGCGAACACCGGGGAGCTGTTTTTT. Its translation is CASSESTGGANTGELFF. The gene calls are TRBV10-2 and TRBJ2-2, with D perhaps matching TRBD1 (6 bases). The ends were cut back, 0 bases at V and 0 bases at J, with 11 bases in the middle. CDR1 is WSHSY, CDR2 SAAADI, per germline. The CDR3 spans 17 residues.

The chain joins TRBV30 to TRBJ2-1, with D perhaps matching TRBD1 (6 bases). V was pared by 0 bases and J by 4 bases, with 10 bases between. The CDR3 spans 14 residues. Germline-derived CDR1 and CDR2 are GTSNPN and SVGIG (reference sequence). CDR3 in DNA: TGTGCCTGGAGTGTAGGGGGACAATACAATGAGCAGTTCTTC. Protein: CAWSVGGQYNEQFF.

This clonotype occurred many times. The chain has TRBV10-3 and TRBJ2-2; TRBD2 matches 11 bases. After removal of 8 bases from V and 1 base from J, the junction contained 3 bases not matched to a gene. The CDR3 has 15 amino acids. Germline V lookup: CDR1 ENHRY, CDR2 SYGVKD. CDR3 DNA: TGTGCCATCGCCGGACTAGCGGGGAACACCGGGGAGCTGTTTTTT. Translating gives CAIAGLAGNTGELFF.

This clonotype was counted at least ten times. This rearrangement joins TRBV12-3 or TRBV12-4 to TRBJ2-7; TRBD1 might be the D (7 bases). The V end lost 3 bases, the J end lost 0 bases, and 12 bases lay between the germline ends. The CDR3 has 15 residues. CDR3 in amino acids: CASSLEGASSYEQYF. The CDR3 DNA is TGTGCCAGCAGTTTGGAGGGGGCGAGCTCCTACGAGCAGTACTTC.

The chain joins TRBV5-1 to TRBJ1-6; D is possibly TRBD1 (6 bases). The CDR3 loop spans 14 amino acids. The V gene lost 6 bases and the J gene lost 7 bases, with 14 bases spanning the gap. Germline V gene sequence: CDR1 SGHRS, CDR2 YFSETQ. In nucleotides, the CDR3 is TGCGCCAGCAACACGGGACACCCGAATTCACCCCTCCACTTT. Protein sequence: CASNTGHPNSPLHF. The whole variable domain, filled in from reference TRBV5-1 and TRBJ1-6, reads KAGVTQTPRYLIKTRGQQVTLSCSPISGHRSVSWYQQTPGQGLQFLFEYFSETQRNKGNFPGRFSGRQFSNSRSEMNVSTLELGDSALYLCASNTGHPNSPLHFGNGTRLTVT.

This clonotype was seen ten or more times. This rearrangement joins TRBV20-1 to TRBJ1-3, with D uncertain. CDR3 length: 14 amino acids. V dropped 0 bases and J dropped 3 bases, with 9 bases sitting between them. Germline CDR1 reads DFQATT; CDR2 reads SNEGSKA (reference sequence). The CDR3 is CSARDDEFGNTIYF. In DNA form, the CDR3 reads TGCAGTGCTAGAGATGATGAGTTTGGAAACACCATATATTTT.

The sample holds many counts of this clonotype. The CDR3 here is CASKDRGFETQYF. CDR3 nucleotides: TGTGCCAGCAAAGACAGGGGTTTTGAGACCCAGTACTTC. J is TRBJ2-5 and V is TRBV2, with 8 bases identical to TRBD1. J gave up 5 bases and V 7 bases, and 6 bases lay outside the gene matches. CDR1 and CDR2 from the germline V gene are SNHLY and FYNNEI. This CDR3 spans 13 amino acids. The full variable domain, in which reference TRBV2 and TRBJ2-5 provide the parts outside the CDR3, is EPEVTQTPSHQVTQMGQEVILRCVPISNHLYFYWYRQILGQKVEFLVSFYNNEISEKSEIFDDQFSVERPDGSNFTLKIRSTKLEDSAMYFCASKDRGFETQYFGPGTRLLVL.

Ten or more counts support this clonotype. This sequence joins TRBV3-1 and TRBJ2-1, with TRBD2 matching over 10 bases. V shed 6 bases and J 6 bases; nucleotides not matched to a gene: 2. Looked up from germline, CDR1 is LGHDT and CDR2 is YNNKEL (reference sequence). The CDR3 sequence is 13 residues long. Here the CDR3 reads CASRLAGANEQFF. In DNA form, the CDR3 reads TGTGCCAGCAGGCTAGCGGGAGCCAATGAGCAGTTCTTC.

This clonotype was picked up a small number of times. The rearrangement uses TRBV18 and TRBJ2-4, with TRBD2 matching over 10 bases. Trimming took 0 bases from V and 5 from J; bases not matched to a gene: 7. The CDR3 is 17 residues long. Germline loops: CDR1 KGHSH, CDR2 LQKENI. DNA for the CDR3: TGTGCCAGCTCACCACCCAGCGGGAGGGCCGGGGAAAACATTCAGTACTTC. It specifies CASSPPSGRAGENIQYF.

V gene TRBV28 combines with J gene TRBJ2-3; perhaps TRBD2 as D (6 bases). Looked up from germline, CDR1 is MDHEN and CDR2 is SYDVKM. Trimming left V 2 bases short and J 5 bases short, with 11 bases between. The CDR3 covers 14 residues. CDR3 nucleotide sequence: TGTGCCAGCAGTTTACGTCCGCGGGGAGATACGCAGTATTTT. This encodes CASSLRPRGDTQYF. The complete variable domain, with remaining parts taken from reference TRBV28 and TRBJ2-3, reads DVKVTQSSRYLVKRTGEKVFLECVQDMDHENMFWYRQDPGLGLRLIYFSYDVKMKEKGDIPEGYSVSREKKERFSLILESASTNQTSMYLCASSLRPRGDTQYFGPGTRLTVL.

This clonotype occurred many times. The chain carries TRBV13 and TRBJ1-4; 9 nucleotides match TRBD1. This CDR3 is built from 15 residues. J gave up 7 bases and V 5 bases, and 8 bases lay outside the gene matches. Germline V gene data show CDR1 as PRHDT and CDR2 as FYEKMQ (reference sequence). CDR3 in amino acids: CASSPAGQGAEKLFF. For the CDR3, the DNA is TGTGCCAGCAGCCCCGCGGGACAGGGAGCTGAAAAACTGTTTTTT.

This clonotype was detected many times. The chain carries TRBV2 and TRBJ1-3; no firm D call. This CDR3 has 13 residues. Germline CDR1 reads SNHLY; CDR2 reads FYNNEI. Trimming removed 4 bases from V and 6 bases from J, with 10 bases in between. CDR3 residues: CASSGGPPNTIYF. CDR3 in DNA: TGTGCCAGCAGTGGAGGCCCACCAAACACCATATATTTT.

Only a few counts were recorded for this clonotype. The J gene is TRBJ2-5, the V gene TRBV4-1; D is uncertain. The germline V and J ends were trimmed by 1 base and 2 bases, with 8 bases remaining between them. The CDR3 runs 14 residues. Germline CDR1 is MGHRA and CDR2 is YSYEKL. DNA of the CDR3: TGCGCCAGCAGCCAAGTACTACGGCAAGAGACCCAGTACTTC. Its translation: CASSQVLRQETQYF.